The TCR beta chain described here comes from a study of OX40 agonist ivuxolimab in advanced cancers. Study in general: Ivuxolimab was administered intravenously to patients at 0.01 to 10 mg/kg every 2 weeks. Partial responses were seen in three patients, one with hepatocellular carcinoma and two with cutaneous melanoma.

TCRdb keeps only in-frame clones here, not all; method: immunoSEQ multiplex PCR. The sample lists 53,000 or so clones, approximately 84% occurring once. Germline lookup yields CDR1 LNHDA and CDR2 SQIVND (reference sequence). The CDR3 spans 20 residues. Trimming at V came to 2 bases and at J to 0 bases, leaving 12 bases not matched to a gene. The sequence was collected from an adult with an advanced solid tumor such as melanoma, head and neck, liver or kidney cancer. The genes are TRBV19 and TRBJ2-2; 10 bases agree with TRBD2. The sample consisted of CD4+ or CD8+ T cells sorted from blood, taken in a trial of the OX40 agonist ivuxolimab. The CDR3 is CASSIRASGRRRPNTGELFF. The CDR3 DNA reads as TGTGCCAGTAGTATAAGGGCTAGCGGGAGAAGGAGGCCGAACACCGGGGAGCTGTTTTTT.